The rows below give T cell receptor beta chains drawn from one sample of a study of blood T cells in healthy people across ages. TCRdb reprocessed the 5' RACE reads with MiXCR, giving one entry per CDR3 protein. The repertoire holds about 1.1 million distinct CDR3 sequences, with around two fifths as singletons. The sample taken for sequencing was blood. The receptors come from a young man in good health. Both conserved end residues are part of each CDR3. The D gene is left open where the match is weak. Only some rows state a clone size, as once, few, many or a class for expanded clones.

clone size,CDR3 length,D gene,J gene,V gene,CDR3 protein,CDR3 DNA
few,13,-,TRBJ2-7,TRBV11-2,CASSLDRDDEQYF,TGTGCCAGCAGCTTAGACCGGGACGACGAGCAGTACTTC
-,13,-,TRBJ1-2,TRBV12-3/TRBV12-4,CASSPRRGYGYTF,TGTGCCAGCAGCCCAAGAAGGGGGTATGGCTACACCTTC
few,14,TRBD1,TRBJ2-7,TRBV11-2,CASSAGTGVDEQYF,TGTGCCAGCAGCGCTGGGACAGGCGTGGACGAGCAGTACTTC
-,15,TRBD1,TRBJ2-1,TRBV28,CASSLDRVGLNEQFF,TGTGCCAGCAGTTTAGACAGGGTCGGCCTCAATGAGCAGTTCTTC
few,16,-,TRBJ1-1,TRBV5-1,CASSELGEGLNTEAFF,TGCGCCAGCAGCGAGCTCGGCGAGGGTCTGAACACTGAAGCTTTCTTT
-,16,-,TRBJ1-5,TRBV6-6,CASSRRSRRFIQPQHF,TGTGCCAGCAGCCGGAGGTCCCGAAGATTCATTCAGCCCCAGCATTTT
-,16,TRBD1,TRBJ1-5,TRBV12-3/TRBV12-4,CASSLSSGTGDQPQHF,TGTGCCAGCAGTTTGTCATCCGGGACAGGGGATCAGCCCCAGCATTTT
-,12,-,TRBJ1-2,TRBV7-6,CASSLSGVGYTF,TGTGCCAGCAGCTTATCCGGGGTTGGCTACACCTTC
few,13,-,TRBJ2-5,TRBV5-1,CASSFIVAETQYF,TGCGCCAGCAGCTTCATAGTCGCGGAGACCCAGTACTTC
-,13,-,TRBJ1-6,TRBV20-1,CSASPSGNSPLHF,TGCAGTGCTAGCCCCTCGGGGAATTCACCCCTCCACTTT
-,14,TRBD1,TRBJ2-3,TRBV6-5,CASGTGRGTDTQYF,TGTGCCAGCGGGACAGGGAGGGGCACAGATACGCAGTATTTT
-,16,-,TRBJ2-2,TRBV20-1,CSANKGGLTYTGELFF,TGCAGTGCTAATAAAGGTGGTTTAACATACACCGGGGAGCTGTTTTTT
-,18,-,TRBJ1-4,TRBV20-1,CSARDIWQGISTNEKLFF,TGCAGTGCTAGAGATATCTGGCAGGGGATTTCAACTAATGAAAAACTGTTTTTT
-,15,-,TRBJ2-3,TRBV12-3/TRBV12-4,CASSLGGGHLGTQYF,TGTGCCAGCAGTCTGGGTGGGGGGCACTTAGGTACGCAGTATTTT
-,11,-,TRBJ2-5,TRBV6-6,CASNQRETQYF,TGTGCCAGCAACCAACGGGAGACCCAGTACTTC
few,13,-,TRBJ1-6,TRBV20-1,CSARRYSDSPLHF,TGCAGCGCCAGGCGATACAGCGATTCACCCCTCCACTTT
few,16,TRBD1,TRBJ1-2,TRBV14,CASSQDGTGRSYGYTF,TGTGCCAGCAGCCAAGATGGGACAGGGCGTAGCTATGGCTACACCTTC
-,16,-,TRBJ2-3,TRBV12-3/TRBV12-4,CASSAPPQGLTDTQYF,TGTGCCAGCAGTGCACCCCCACAGGGTTTAACAGATACGCAGTATTTT
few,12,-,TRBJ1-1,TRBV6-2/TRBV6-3,CASTLSGYEAFF,TGTGCCAGCACCTTATCGGGGTACGAAGCTTTCTTT
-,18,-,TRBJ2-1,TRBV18,CASSPRGLGSLDYNEQFF,TGTGCCAGCTCACCACGGGGGTTAGGTAGCCTGGACTACAATGAGCAGTTCTTC
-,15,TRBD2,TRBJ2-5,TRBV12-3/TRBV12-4,CASRFSGGAQEIQYF,TGTGCCAGCAGATTTAGCGGGGGGGCTCAAGAGATACAGTACTTC
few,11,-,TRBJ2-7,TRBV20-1,CGTRAGYEQYF,TGCGGGACTCGGGCCGGCTACGAGCAGTACTTC
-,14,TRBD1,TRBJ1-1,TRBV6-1,CASSALTGDTEAFF,TGTGCCAGCAGCGCCTTGACAGGGGACACTGAAGCTTTCTTT
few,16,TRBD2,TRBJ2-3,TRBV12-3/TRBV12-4,CASTPYGGGGLDTQYF,TGTGCCAGCACCCCTTACGGGGGCGGGGGGTTAGATACGCAGTATTTT
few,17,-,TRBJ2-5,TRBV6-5,CASRSIEKNNIQETQYF,TGTGCCAGCAGATCCATCGAGAAGAACAATATCCAAGAGACCCAGTACTTC
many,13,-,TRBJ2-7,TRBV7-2,CASSLGKAYEQYF,TGTGCCAGCAGCTTAGGGAAGGCCTACGAGCAGTACTTC
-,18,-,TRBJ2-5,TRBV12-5,CASGLVRTGGGTVETQYF,TGTGCTAGTGGTTTGGTGAGGACTGGCGGGGGGACAGTCGAGACCCAGTACTTC
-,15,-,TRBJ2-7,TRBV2,CASKRGQGAYNEQYF,TGTGCCAGCAAGAGGGGCCAGGGAGCCTACAATGAGCAGTACTTC
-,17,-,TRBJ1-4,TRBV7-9,CASRKGISGSTNAKLFF,TGTGCCAGCAGGAAAGGCATCTCGGGTTCAACTAATGCAAAACTGTTTTTT
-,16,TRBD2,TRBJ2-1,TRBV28,CASRIAGVSSYNEQFF,TGTGCCAGCAGAATAGCGGGGGTGAGCTCCTACAATGAGCAGTTCTTC
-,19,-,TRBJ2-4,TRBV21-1,CASSKVYEGRTGPKNIQYF,TGTGCCAGCAGCAAAGTATATGAGGGCAGGACGGGACCGAAAAACATTCAGTACTTC
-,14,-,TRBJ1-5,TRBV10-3,CAISGGHSNQPQHF,TGTGCCATCAGTGGAGGGCATAGCAATCAGCCCCAGCATTTT
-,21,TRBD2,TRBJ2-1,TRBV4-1,CASSQDKLAGGFTSSYNEQFF,TGCGCCAGCAGCCAAGATAAGCTAGCGGGGGGCTTCACTAGCTCCTACAATGAGCAGTTCTTC
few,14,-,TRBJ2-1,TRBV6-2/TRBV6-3,CASSYPSERVEQFF,TGTGCCAGCAGTTACCCGTCGGAGCGGGTTGAGCAGTTCTTC
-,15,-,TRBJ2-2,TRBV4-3,CASSQDRLSSGELFF,TGCGCCAGCAGCCAAGATCGGCTCTCCTCCGGGGAGCTGTTTTTT
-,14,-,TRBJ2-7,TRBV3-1,CASSQPTVSYEQYF,TGTGCCAGCAGCCAACCCACAGTTTCCTACGAGCAGTACTTC
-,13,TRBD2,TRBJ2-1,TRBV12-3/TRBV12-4,CASSGLARGEQFF,TGTGCCAGCAGCGGACTAGCCCGGGGCGAGCAGTTCTTC
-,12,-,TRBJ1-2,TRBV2,CASGGMNYGYTF,TGTGCCAGCGGGGGGATGAACTATGGCTACACCTTC
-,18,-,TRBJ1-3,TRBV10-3,CAISDPFIQVGSGNTIYF,TGTGCCATCAGTGATCCTTTTATACAGGTTGGCTCTGGAAACACCATATATTTT
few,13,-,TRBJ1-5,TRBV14,CASSQGKGGPQHF,TGTGCCAGCAGCCAAGGGAAGGGCGGTCCCCAGCATTTT
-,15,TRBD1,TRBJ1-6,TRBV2,CASRGPGQLNSPLHF,TGTGCCAGCAGGGGTCCGGGACAGCTAAATTCACCCCTCCACTTT
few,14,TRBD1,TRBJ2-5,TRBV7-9,CASSWTGGPETQYF,TGTGCCAGCAGCTGGACAGGGGGCCCAGAGACCCAGTACTTC
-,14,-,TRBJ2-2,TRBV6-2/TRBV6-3,CATGQTLNTGELFF,TGTGCCACTGGACAGACCTTGAACACCGGGGAGCTGTTTTTT
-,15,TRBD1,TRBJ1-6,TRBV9,CASSVGRGPNSPLHF,TGTGCCAGCAGCGTAGGTAGGGGGCCTAATTCACCCCTCCACTTT
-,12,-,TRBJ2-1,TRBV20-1,CSALPRPNEQFF,TGCAGTGCGTTACCCCGTCCCAATGAGCAGTTCTTC
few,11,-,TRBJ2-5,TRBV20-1,CAPGSQETQYF,TGCGCTCCGGGTTCGCAAGAGACCCAGTACTTC
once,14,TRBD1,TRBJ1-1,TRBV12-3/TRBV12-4,CASRVTGGQTEAFF,TGTGCCAGCAGAGTCACAGGGGGCCAAACTGAAGCTTTCTTT
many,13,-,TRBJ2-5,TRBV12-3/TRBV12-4,CASRDSPRETQYF,TGTGCCAGCAGGGACAGCCCTCGAGAGACCCAGTACTTC
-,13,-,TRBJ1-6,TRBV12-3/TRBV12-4,CASSGSWSSPLHF,TGTGCCAGCAGTGGATCTTGGTCTTCACCCCTCCACTTT
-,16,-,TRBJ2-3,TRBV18,CASSPPIRSGADTQYF,TGTGCCAGCTCACCACCTATCCGATCCGGGGCAGATACGCAGTATTTT
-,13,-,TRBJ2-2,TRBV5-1,CASSSGTTGELFF,TGCGCCAGCAGCTCCGGAACGACCGGGGAGCTGTTTTTT
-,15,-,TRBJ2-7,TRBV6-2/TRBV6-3,CASSLTEDFSYEQYF,TGTGCCAGCAGTTTGACAGAGGACTTCTCCTACGAGCAGTACTTC
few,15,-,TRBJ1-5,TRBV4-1,CASSITGASNQPQHF,TGCGCCAGCAGCATCACCGGGGCTAGCAATCAGCCCCAGCATTTT